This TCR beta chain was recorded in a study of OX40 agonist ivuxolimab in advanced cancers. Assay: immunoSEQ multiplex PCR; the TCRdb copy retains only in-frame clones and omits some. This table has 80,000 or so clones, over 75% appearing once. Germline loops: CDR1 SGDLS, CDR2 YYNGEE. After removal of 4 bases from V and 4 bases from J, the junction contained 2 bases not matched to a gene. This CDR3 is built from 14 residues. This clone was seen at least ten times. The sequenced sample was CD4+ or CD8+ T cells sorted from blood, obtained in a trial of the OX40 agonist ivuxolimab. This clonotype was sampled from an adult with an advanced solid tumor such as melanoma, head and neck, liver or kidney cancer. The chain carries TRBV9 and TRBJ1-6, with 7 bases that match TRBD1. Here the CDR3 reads CASSPGQYNSPLHF. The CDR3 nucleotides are TGTGCCAGCAGCCCGGGACAGTATAATTCACCCCTCCACTTT.